The entry below describes one T cell receptor beta chain. V lost 4 bases and J lost 9; bases outside the gene matches: 6. Germline values: CDR1 MNHEY, CDR2 SVGEGT. This CDR3 region has 13 residues. These data originate in a study of T cell responses to AZD1222 COVID-19 vaccine. The method was immunoSEQ multiplex PCR; TCRdb's version includes in-frame clones alone and lacks a portion of them. Of more than 80,000 clones in the sample, around 91% were seen once. This clonotype was obtained from an adult who received the AZD1222 COVID-19 vaccine. The sequencing here drew on peripheral blood, taken 28 days after the second AZD1222 dose. V and J are TRBV6-2 or TRBV6-3 and TRBJ1-5, with 7 bases aligning to TRBD1. This CDR3 reads CASSLTQGGPQHF. CDR3 nucleotide sequence: TGTGCCAGCAGTTTAACTCAGGGGGGGCCCCAGCATTTT.